The 12 T cell receptor beta chains below all came from one sample that was sequenced in a study of T cell responses to AZD1222 COVID-19 vaccine. Data came from immunoSEQ multiplex PCR; TCRdb stores just in-frame clones and leaves some out. The top ten hold 2.5% to 4% of the sample, which has some 130,000 clones, 80% to 95% seen once. The sample in question was peripheral blood, obtained 28 days after the second AZD1222 dose. These receptors originate from an adult who received the AZD1222 COVID-19 vaccine.

The table lists this clone with a count of one. The chain joins TRBV3-1 (or the pseudogene TRBV3-2) to TRBJ2-7; TRBD2 matches 16 bases. This CDR3 comprises 17 residues. Unmatched junction bases numbered 6, after V lost 5 bases and J lost 2 bases. The germline CDR1 and CDR2 sequences are LGHDT and YNNKEL (reference sequence). CDR3 region: CASSRGTSGRAAYEQYF. CDR3 nucleotides: TGTGCCAGCAGCAGAGGGACTAGCGGGAGGGCCGCCTACGAGCAGTACTTC.

The chain couples TRBV27 to TRBJ1-1; the D gene is possibly TRBD1 (6 bases). Germline values: CDR1 MNHEY, CDR2 SMNVEV (reference sequence). This CDR3 comprises 14 residues. V dropped 3 bases and J dropped 1 base, with 9 bases sitting between them. CDR3 region: CASSLDSGNTEAFF. The CDR3, as DNA: TGTGCCAGCAGTTTGGACAGCGGGAACACTGAAGCTTTCTTT.

This clone was seen only a few times. The chain uses TRBV18 and TRBJ2-7; weak D call: TRBD1 (6 bases). CDR1 and CDR2 from the germline V gene are KGHSH and LQKENI. The V end was cut by 3 bases, the J end by 7 bases, with 13 bases between. This CDR3 region has 13 residues. CDR3 sequence (DNA): TGTGCCAGCTCACCGTCCGGGACAAGTGAGCAGTACTTC. It specifies CASSPSGTSEQYF.

The V and J genes are TRBV6-2 or TRBV6-3 and TRBJ1-1; 7 bases are a match to TRBD1. Germline V lookup: CDR1 MNHEY, CDR2 SVGEGT. V was pared by 6 bases and J by 10 bases, with 11 bases of the junction left unmatched. The CDR3 is 13 residues long. CDR3 sequence: CASSSDRVRAAFF. As DNA, the CDR3 is TGTGCCAGCAGCTCAGACAGGGTCCGGGCAGCTTTCTTT.

This chain connects TRBV30 to TRBJ1-2; 10 nucleotides agree with TRBD1. The length of the CDR3 is 13 residues. Germline loops: CDR1 GTSNPN, CDR2 SVGIG (reference sequence). V lost 8 bases, J lost 2 bases, and 5 bases stayed unmatched. The CDR3 sequence is CAVGGQGNYGYTF. The CDR3 DNA reads TGTGCCGTGGGGGGACAGGGGAACTATGGCTACACCTTC.

CDR3 sequence reads: CAISEGDFYTEAFF. CDR3 DNA: TGTGCCATCAGTGAGGGGGATTTCTACACTGAAGCTTTCTTT. The rearrangement uses TRBV10-3 and TRBJ1-1; D ambiguous. The ends were cut back, 2 bases at V and 3 bases at J, with 10 bases in the middle. The CDR3 spans 14 residues. Germline V gene sequence: CDR1 ENHRY, CDR2 SYGVKD.

The gene calls are TRBV11-2 and TRBJ2-7; 9 nucleotides agree with TRBD2. The CDR3 contains 13 residues. Germline values: CDR1 SGHAT, CDR2 FQNNGV. Unmatched junction bases numbered 4, after V lost 5 bases and J lost 5 bases. This CDR3 reads CASSPSGAHEQYF. The CDR3 nucleotides are TGTGCCAGCAGCCCTAGCGGGGCGCACGAGCAGTACTTC.

The chain is built from TRBV19 and TRBJ1-2; D not resolved. Germline CDR1 LNHDA, CDR2 SQIVND (reference sequence). This CDR3 spans 18 amino acids. Trimming stripped 2 bases from V and 2 bases from J, with 21 bases between. CDR3 loop: CASSISVGGQRINYGYTF. In nucleotides, the CDR3 is TGTGCCAGTAGTATATCAGTTGGCGGGCAGCGGATAAACTATGGCTACACCTTC.

The gene calls are TRBV9 and TRBJ2-1, with 9 bases matching TRBD2. The CDR3 has 13 amino acids. The V and J ends lost 3 bases and 12 bases, in that order; junction bases with no gene match: 7. Germline values: CDR1 SGDLS, CDR2 YYNGEE. The CDR3 sequence: CASSAAPSGAQFF. The DNA for the CDR3 is TGTGCCAGCAGCGCCGCTCCTAGCGGGGCGCAGTTCTTC.

This rearrangement joins TRBV2 to TRBJ1-6; the match to TRBD1 covers 8 bases. V was pared by 4 bases and J by 0 bases, with 5 bases of the junction left unmatched. Germline loops: CDR1 SNHLY, CDR2 FYNNEI. This CDR3 has 17 residues. The CDR3 spells CASSGQGSSSYNSPLHF. DNA of the CDR3: TGTGCCAGCAGTGGACAGGGGTCAAGCTCCTATAATTCACCCCTCCACTTT.

Comments on this clone: This sample includes further DNA sequences coding for the same CDR3. The rearrangement links TRBV28 to TRBJ1-2, with no clear D. The length of the CDR3 is 12 residues. The ends were cut back, 1 base at V and 2 bases at J, with 2 bases in the middle. Germline V gives CDR1 MDHEN, CDR2 SYDVKM. The CDR3 sequence is CASSLSNYGYTF. The CDR3 DNA reads TGTGCCAGCAGTTTATCAAACTATGGCTACACCTTC.

The CDR3 DNA is TGTGCCAGCAGCTCGCCAGGGACTCCGAACACCGGGGAGCTGTTTTTT. It specifies CASSSPGTPNTGELFF. The chain combines TRBV5-4 with TRBJ2-2; D might be TRBD2 (6 bases). The CDR3 consists of 16 residues. Germline V gene lookup returns CDR1 SGHNT and CDR2 YYREEE (reference sequence). Trimming pared 3 bases from V and 0 bases from J, leaving 12 bases between. Full variable domain (missing parts from reference TRBV5-4 and TRBJ2-2): ETGVTQSPTHLIKTRGQQVTLRCSSQSGHNTVSWYQQALGQGPQFIFQYYREEENGRGNFPPRFSGLQFPNYSSELNVNALELDDSALYLCASSSPGTPNTGELFFGEGSRLTVL.